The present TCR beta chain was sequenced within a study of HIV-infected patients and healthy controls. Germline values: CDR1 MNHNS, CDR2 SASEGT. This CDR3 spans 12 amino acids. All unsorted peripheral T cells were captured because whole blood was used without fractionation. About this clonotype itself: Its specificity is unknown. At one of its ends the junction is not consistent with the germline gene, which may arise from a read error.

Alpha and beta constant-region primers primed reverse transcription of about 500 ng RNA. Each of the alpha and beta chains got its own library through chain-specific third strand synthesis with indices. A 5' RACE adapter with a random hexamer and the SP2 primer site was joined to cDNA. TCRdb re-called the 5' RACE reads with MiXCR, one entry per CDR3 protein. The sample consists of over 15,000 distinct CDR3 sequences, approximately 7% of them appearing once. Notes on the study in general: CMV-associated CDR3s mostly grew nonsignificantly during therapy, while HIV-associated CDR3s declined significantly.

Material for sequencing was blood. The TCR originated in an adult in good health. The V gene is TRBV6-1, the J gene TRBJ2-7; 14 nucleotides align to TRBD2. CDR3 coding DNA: TGTGCCAGCAGCGAAGAGACTAGCGGGAGGGTGTTT. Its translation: CASSEETSGRVF.